The clone carrying this TCR beta chain was observed at least ten times. The antigen is undetermined. It may be a read error: a sequence one base away is much more abundant. 5'RACE with 10-nucleotide random UMIs generated the cDNA. TCRdb reprocessed the 5' RACE reads via MiXCR and lists one record per CDR3 protein. The table records more than 45,000 distinct CDR3 sequences, 2% to 3% of them present only once. The data originate from a study of neurological immune-mediated disorders. Study-level findings and limits: Phylogenetic grouping assigned the repertoires of 18 of 34 multiple sclerosis patients to one related-CDR3 cluster, which constitutes a possible signature. Neither clinical nor MRI features showed any association with the multiple sclerosis repertoire cluster, and the authors stated that larger cohorts are needed.

It was from 2 million PBMCs stored at -80 C that the unsorted libraries were obtained. This CDR3 contains 15 residues. Germline CDR1 reads SNHLY; CDR2 reads FYNNEI. The ends were cut back, 7 bases at V and 5 bases at J, with 21 bases in the middle. J is TRBJ2-7 and V is TRBV2; TRBD2 might be the D (6 bases). The sequencing input was PBMCs. The receptor was isolated from a middle-aged man with multiple sclerosis. The chain's CDR3 is CASIGRRKDSNEQYF. The DNA for the CDR3 is TGTGCCAGCATTGGGAGGCGGAAGGACTCTAACGAGCAGTACTTC.